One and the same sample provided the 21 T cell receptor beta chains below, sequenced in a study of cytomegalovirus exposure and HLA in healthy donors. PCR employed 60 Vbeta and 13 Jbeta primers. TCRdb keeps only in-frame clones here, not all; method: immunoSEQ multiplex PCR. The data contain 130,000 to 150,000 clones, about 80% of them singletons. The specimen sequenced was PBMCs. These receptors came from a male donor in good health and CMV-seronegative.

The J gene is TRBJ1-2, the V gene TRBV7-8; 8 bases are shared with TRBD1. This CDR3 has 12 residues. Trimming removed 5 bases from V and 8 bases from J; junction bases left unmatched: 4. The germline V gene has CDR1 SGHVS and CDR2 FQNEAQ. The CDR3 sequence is CASSNTGGGYTF. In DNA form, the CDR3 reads TGTGCCAGCAGCAACACAGGGGGAGGCTACACCTTC.

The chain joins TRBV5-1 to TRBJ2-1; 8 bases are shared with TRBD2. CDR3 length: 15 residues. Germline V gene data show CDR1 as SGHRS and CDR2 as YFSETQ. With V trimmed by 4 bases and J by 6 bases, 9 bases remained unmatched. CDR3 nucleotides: TGCGCCAGCAGCAGGGGCGACGGGGGGGCCAATGAGCAGTTCTTC. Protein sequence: CASSRGDGGANEQFF.

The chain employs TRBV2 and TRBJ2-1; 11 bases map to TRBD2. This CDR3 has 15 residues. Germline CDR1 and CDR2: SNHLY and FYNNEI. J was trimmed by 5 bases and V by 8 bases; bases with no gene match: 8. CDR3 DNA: TGTGCCAGCTTTGGGACTAGCGGCGTTAACAATGAGCAGTTCTTC. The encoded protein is CASFGTSGVNNEQFF.

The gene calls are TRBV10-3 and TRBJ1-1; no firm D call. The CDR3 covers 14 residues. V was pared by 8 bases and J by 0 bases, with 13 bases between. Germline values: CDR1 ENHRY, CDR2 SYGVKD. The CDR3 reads CAIHSGGLNTEAFF. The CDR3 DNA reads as TGTGCCATCCACTCCGGCGGGCTGAACACTGAAGCTTTCTTT.

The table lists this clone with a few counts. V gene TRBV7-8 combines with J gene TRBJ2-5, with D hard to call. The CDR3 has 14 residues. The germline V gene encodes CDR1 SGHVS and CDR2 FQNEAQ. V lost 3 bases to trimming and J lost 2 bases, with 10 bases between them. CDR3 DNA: TGTGCCAGCAGCTTTAGGTCACAGCAAGAGACCCAGTACTTC. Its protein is CASSFRSQQETQYF.

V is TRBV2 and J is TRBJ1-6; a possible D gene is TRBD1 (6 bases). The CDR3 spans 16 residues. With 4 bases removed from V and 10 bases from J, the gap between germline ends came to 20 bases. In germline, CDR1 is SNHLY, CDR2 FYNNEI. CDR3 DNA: TGTGCCAGCAGTGCACAGGGTCCTTCGTCTTTATCACCCCTCCACTTT. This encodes CASSAQGPSSLSPLHF.

The CDR3 reads CASSPLGGLGGYTF. CDR3 nucleotides: TGTGCCAGCAGTCCGCTCGGGGGGCTCGGTGGCTACACCTTC. This chain uses TRBV6-6 with TRBJ1-2; tentatively, D is TRBD1 (6 bases). The CDR3 covers 14 residues. V lost 5 bases, J lost 7 bases, and 17 bases lay in between. Per germline, CDR1 MNHNY and CDR2 SVGAGI (reference sequence).

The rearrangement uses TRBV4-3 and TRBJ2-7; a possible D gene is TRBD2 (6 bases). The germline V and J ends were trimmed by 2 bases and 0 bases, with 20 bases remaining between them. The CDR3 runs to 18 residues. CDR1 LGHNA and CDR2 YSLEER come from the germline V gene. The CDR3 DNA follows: TGCGCCAGCAGCCAAAGTCTCTTCGGCGGGGCGAGCTCCTACGAGCAGTACTTC. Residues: CASSQSLFGGASSYEQYF.

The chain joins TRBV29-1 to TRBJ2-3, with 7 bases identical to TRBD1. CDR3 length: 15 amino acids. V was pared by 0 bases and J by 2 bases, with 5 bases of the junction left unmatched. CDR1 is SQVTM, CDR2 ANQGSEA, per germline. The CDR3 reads CSVEDTRGFTDTQYF. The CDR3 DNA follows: TGCAGCGTTGAAGACACCAGGGGGTTCACAGATACGCAGTATTTT.

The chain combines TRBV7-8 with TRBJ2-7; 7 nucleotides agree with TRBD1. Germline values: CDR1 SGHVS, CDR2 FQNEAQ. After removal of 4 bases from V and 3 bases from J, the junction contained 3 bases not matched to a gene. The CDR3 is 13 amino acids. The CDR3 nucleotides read TGTGCCAGCAGCTCCGGGACAGTCTACGAGCAGTACTTC. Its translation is CASSSGTVYEQYF.

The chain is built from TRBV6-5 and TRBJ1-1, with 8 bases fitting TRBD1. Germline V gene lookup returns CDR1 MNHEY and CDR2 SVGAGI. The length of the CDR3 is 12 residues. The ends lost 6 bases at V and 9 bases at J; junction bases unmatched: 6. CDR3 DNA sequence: TGTGCCAGCAGACCTCAGGGGGCGAAAGCTTTCTTT. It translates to CASRPQGAKAFF.

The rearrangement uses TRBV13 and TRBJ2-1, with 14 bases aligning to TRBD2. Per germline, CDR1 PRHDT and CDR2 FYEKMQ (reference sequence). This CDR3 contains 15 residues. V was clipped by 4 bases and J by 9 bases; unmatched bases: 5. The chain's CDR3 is CASSYETSGGAEQFF. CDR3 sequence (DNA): TGTGCCAGCAGCTACGAGACTAGCGGGGGGGCTGAGCAGTTCTTC.

In nucleotides, the CDR3 is TGTGCCAGCAGCACAGACAGGGTGGTACGTGGCTACACCTTC. The encoded protein is CASSTDRVVRGYTF. This sequence joins TRBV9 and TRBJ1-2; 7 nucleotides line up with TRBD1. Losses at the gene ends were 4 bases for V and 7 bases for J; bases not matched to a gene: 10. The V gene's germline CDR1 is SGDLS and CDR2 YYNGEE. The CDR3 is 14 amino acids.

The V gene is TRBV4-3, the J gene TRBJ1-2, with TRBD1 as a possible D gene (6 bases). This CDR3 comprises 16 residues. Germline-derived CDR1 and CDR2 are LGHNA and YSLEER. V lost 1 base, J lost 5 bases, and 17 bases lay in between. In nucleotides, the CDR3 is TGCGCCAGCAGCCAAGGAGGGAGACAGGCCATTTATGGCTACACCTTC. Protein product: CASSQGGRQAIYGYTF.

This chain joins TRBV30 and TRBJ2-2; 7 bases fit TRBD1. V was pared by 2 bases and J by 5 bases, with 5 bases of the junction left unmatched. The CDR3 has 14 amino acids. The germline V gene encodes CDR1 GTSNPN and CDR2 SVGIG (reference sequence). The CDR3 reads CAWSLGGATGELFF. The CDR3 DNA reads TGTGCCTGGAGTCTAGGGGGCGCAACCGGGGAGCTGTTTTTT.

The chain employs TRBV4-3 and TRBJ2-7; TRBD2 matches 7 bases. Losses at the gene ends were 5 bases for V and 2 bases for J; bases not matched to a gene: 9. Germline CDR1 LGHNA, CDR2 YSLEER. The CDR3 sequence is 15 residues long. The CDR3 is CASSSRPGRAYEQYF. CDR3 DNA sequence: TGCGCCAGCAGCTCTCGACCGGGGAGGGCCTACGAGCAGTACTTC.

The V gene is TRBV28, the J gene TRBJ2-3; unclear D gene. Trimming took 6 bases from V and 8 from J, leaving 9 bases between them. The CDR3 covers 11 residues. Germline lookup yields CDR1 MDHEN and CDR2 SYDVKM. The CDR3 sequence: CASSLRVTQYF. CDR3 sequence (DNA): TGTGCCAGCAGCCTTCGCGTTACGCAGTATTTT.

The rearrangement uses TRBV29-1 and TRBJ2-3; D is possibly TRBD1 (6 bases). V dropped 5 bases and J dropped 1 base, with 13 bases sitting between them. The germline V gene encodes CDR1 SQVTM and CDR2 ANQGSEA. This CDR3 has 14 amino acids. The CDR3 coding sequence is TGCAGCGTTAACAGGGAAGGGCGCACAGATACGCAGTATTTT. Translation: CSVNREGRTDTQYF.

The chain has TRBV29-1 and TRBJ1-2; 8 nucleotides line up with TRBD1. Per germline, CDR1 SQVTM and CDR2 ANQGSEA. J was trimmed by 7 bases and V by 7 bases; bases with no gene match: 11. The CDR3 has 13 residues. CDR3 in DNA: TGCAGCGGGGGACCGCAGGGGGCGAGTGGCTACACCTTC. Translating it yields CSGGPQGASGYTF.

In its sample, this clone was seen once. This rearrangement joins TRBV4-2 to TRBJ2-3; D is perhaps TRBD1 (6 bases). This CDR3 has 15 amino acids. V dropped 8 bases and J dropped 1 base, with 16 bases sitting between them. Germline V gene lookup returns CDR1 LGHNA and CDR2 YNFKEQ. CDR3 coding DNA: TGTGCCAGCGGCGGACAGCAATACCGCACAGATACGCAGTATTTT. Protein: CASGGQQYRTDTQYF.

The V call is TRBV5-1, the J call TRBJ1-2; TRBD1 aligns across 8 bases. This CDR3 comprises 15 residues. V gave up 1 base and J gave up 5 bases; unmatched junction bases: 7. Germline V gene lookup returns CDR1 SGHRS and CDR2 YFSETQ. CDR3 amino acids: CASSLLGQGGYGYTF. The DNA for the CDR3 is TGCGCCAGCAGCTTGTTAGGACAGGGTGGTTATGGCTACACCTTC.